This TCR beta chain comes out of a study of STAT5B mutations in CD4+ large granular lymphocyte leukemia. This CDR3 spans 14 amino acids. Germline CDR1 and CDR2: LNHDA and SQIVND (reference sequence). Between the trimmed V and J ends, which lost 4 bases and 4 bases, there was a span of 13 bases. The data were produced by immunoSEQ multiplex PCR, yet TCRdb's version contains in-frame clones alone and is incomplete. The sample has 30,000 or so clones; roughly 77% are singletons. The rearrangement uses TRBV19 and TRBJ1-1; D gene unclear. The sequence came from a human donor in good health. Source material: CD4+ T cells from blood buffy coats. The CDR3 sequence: CASSRGGIGTEAFF. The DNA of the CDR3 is TGTGCCAGTAGTAGGGGAGGGATTGGCACTGAAGCTTTCTTT.